Listed here are 15 T cell receptor beta chains from one sample, sequenced in a study of blood T cell repertoires in COVID-19. Sequencing was performed with immunoSEQ multiplex PCR; in TCRdb, only in-frame clones are kept and a portion is missing. The table lists over 150,000 clones, 70% to 90% of them singletons. Sequencing input: peripheral blood. Every receptor here comes from a man between 45 and 60 years old with COVID-19, enrolled during active disease.

This chain connects TRBV7-2 to TRBJ1-2, with D possibly being TRBD1 (6 bases). The CDR3 runs 17 residues. V was pared by 0 bases and J by 4 bases, with 18 bases between. Germline assignment: CDR1 SGHTA and CDR2 FQGNSA. CDR3 region: CASSLAPGGGATYGYTF. The DNA for the CDR3 is TGTGCCAGCAGCTTAGCGCCGGGTGGGGGGGCTACCTATGGCTACACCTTC.

J is TRBJ2-1 and V is TRBV27; TRBD2 aligns across 11 bases. After removal of 9 bases from V and 10 bases from J, the junction contained 8 bases not matched to a gene. The CDR3 sequence is 13 residues long. Per the germline V gene, CDR1 is MNHEY and CDR2 is SMNVEV (reference sequence). Here the CDR3 reads CASTRLAGYEQFF. CDR3 nucleotide sequence: TGTGCCAGTACCCGACTAGCGGGATACGAGCAGTTCTTC.

The chain uses TRBV5-4 and TRBJ2-1, with 8 bases that match TRBD2. The ends lost 4 bases at V and 7 bases at J; junction bases unmatched: 10. Germline V gene lookup returns CDR1 SGHNT and CDR2 YYREEE (reference sequence). CDR3 length: 15 residues. CDR3 amino acids: CASSLIAGRWNEQFF. CDR3 nucleotides: TGTGCCAGCAGCCTCATAGCGGGGCGGTGGAATGAGCAGTTCTTC.

CDR3 protein: CASSLSRGGNTDTQYF. As DNA, the CDR3 is TGCGCCAGCAGCTTATCGCGGGGCGGGAACACAGATACGCAGTATTTT. The rearrangement links TRBV5-1 to TRBJ2-3, with D perhaps TRBD2 (6 bases). This CDR3 region has 16 residues. Germline V gene sequence: CDR1 SGHRS, CDR2 YFSETQ. Trimming stripped 2 bases from V and 2 bases from J, with 15 bases between.

The V gene is TRBV7-9, the J gene TRBJ2-3, with 8 bases identical to TRBD1. This CDR3 spans 17 amino acids. Unmatched junction bases numbered 8, after V lost 2 bases and J lost 1 base. Germline V gene data show CDR1 as SEHNR and CDR2 as FQNEAQ (reference sequence). CDR3 sequence reads: CASSLNPSTGGTDTQYF. In nucleotides, the CDR3 is TGTGCCAGCAGCTTAAACCCTTCGACAGGGGGCACAGATACGCAGTATTTT.

The CDR3: CASSGLAGYYNEQFF. The CDR3 bases are TGTGCCAGCAGTGGACTAGCGGGATACTACAATGAGCAGTTCTTC. The chain couples TRBV2 to TRBJ2-1, with TRBD2 matching 11 bases. Germline assignment: CDR1 SNHLY and CDR2 FYNNEI. The CDR3 extends over 15 amino acids. J gave up 3 bases and V 4 bases, and 2 bases lay outside the gene matches.

The chain has TRBV28 and TRBJ2-1; D is perhaps TRBD1 (6 bases). V was clipped by 4 bases and J by 3 bases, with 16 bases between them. CDR3 size: 16 residues. Germline CDR1 reads MDHEN; CDR2 reads SYDVKM. DNA of the CDR3: TGTGCCAGCAGTTGGGCGTACAGGGTGTTCTACAATGAGCAGTTCTTC. Its translation: CASSWAYRVFYNEQFF.

The rearrangement joins TRBV5-5 to TRBJ2-6; TRBD1 matches 9 bases. CDR3 size: 19 residues. Germline CDR1 reads SGHKS; CDR2 reads YYEKEE (reference sequence). The trim removed 2 bases at V and 3 bases at J, leaving 12 bases unmatched. The CDR3 coding sequence is TGTGCCAGCAGCTTTTCTTGGGGACAGGGTGATGGTGGGGCCAACGTCCTGACTTTC. Protein: CASSFSWGQGDGGANVLTF.

The V gene is TRBV5-1, the J gene TRBJ1-2; 7 positions match TRBD1. Trimming at V came to 4 bases and at J to 0 bases, leaving 3 bases not matched to a gene. The germline V gene has CDR1 SGHRS and CDR2 YFSETQ. The CDR3 loop spans 14 amino acids. For the CDR3, the DNA is TGCGCCAGCAGCCCTACAGGGGCTAACTATGGCTACACCTTC. Protein sequence: CASSPTGANYGYTF. Based on the CDR3 plus reference TRBV5-1 and TRBJ1-2, the full variable domain is KAGVTQTPRYLIKTRGQQVTLSCSPISGHRSVSWYQQTPGQGLQFLFEYFSETQRNKGNFPGRFSGRQFSNSRSEMNVSTLELGDSALYLCASSPTGANYGYTFGSGTRLTVV.

J is TRBJ1-5 and V is TRBV6-1; no clear D. CDR3 length: 14 amino acids. From germline, CDR1 is MNHNS and CDR2 SASEGT. Trimming cost V 0 bases and J 7 bases, with 10 bases left between them. CDR3 nucleotide sequence: TGTGCCAGCAGTGAAGCGAATGGAGCCCAGCCCCAGCATTTT. Translating it yields CASSEANGAQPQHF.

This chain joins TRBV6-5 and TRBJ2-7; 10 bases agree with TRBD2. The CDR3 has 13 residues. Germline V CDR1 and CDR2: MNHEY, SVGAGI. V lost 9 bases and J lost 4; bases outside the gene matches: 6. CDR3 in amino acids: CASSSGSRYEQYF. The CDR3 region has the DNA TGTGCCAGTTCTAGCGGGAGTCGGTACGAGCAGTACTTC.

V usage is TRBV2 and J usage is TRBJ1-2; D not certain. There are 15 residues in the CDR3. Trimming removed 3 bases from V and 4 bases from J, with 15 bases in between. From germline, CDR1 is SNHLY and CDR2 FYNNEI. The CDR3 DNA follows: TGTGCCAGCAGTGAGGGCAGCTCCTACCTCTATGGCTACACCTTC. It encodes CASSEGSSYLYGYTF.

Concerning this clone itself: A read error is possible here, since a much larger clone lies one base away. Other DNA sequences in this sample translate to the same CDR3. The rearrangement joins TRBV5-8 to TRBJ2-1; D not certain. The CDR3 has 12 amino acids. Deletions cut 0 bases from V and 6 bases from J, with 4 bases between. Per the germline V gene, CDR1 is SGHTS and CDR2 is YDEGEE. Here the CDR3 reads CASSLGGNEQFF. The CDR3 nucleotides read TGTGCCAGCAGCTTGGGCGGCAATGAGCAGTTCTTC.

V gene TRBV19 combines with J gene TRBJ2-5, with D possibly being TRBD1 (6 bases). Trimming removed 1 base at V and 2 bases at J, with 20 bases between. This CDR3 has 18 amino acids. Germline lookup yields CDR1 LNHDA and CDR2 SQIVND (reference sequence). The CDR3, as DNA: TGTGCCAGTAGTATAGGCTGGTTGACAGGCCCGAATCAAGAGACCCAGTACTTC. Its translation is CASSIGWLTGPNQETQYF.

The rearrangement links TRBV6-1 to TRBJ1-1; maybe TRBD1 (6 bases). There are 15 residues in the CDR3. Deletions cut 5 bases from V and 3 bases from J, with 16 bases between. Looked up from germline, CDR1 is MNHNS and CDR2 is SASEGT. The CDR3 DNA follows: TGTGCCAGCAGTTCGGGGGGGGGCCGGTACACTGAAGCTTTCTTT. This codes for CASSSGGGRYTEAFF.